This TCR beta chain was obtained from a study of CXCR3-negative and CXCR3-positive naive CD8 T cells. Across the study: Collectively, the libraries yielded 140 million or so TRB reads in total, at about 1.5 +/- 0.3 million per library. Study-level results: Memory CD8+ cells showed much lower diversity, while both naive subsets were comparably high. Memory cells showed distinct TRBV-TRBJ patterns, while the two naive subsets matched. TRB CDR3 properties indicated TCR strength, while surface CD5 was similar across naive subsets. Naive cells with CXCR3 showed TRB CDR3s that were more hydrophobic than those in CXCR3-negative naive cells.

This CDR3 spans 13 amino acids. CDR1 and CDR2 (germline): MNHEY, SVGAGI. On this clonotype: Its antigen is undetermined.

All TRB cDNA libraries came from 5' RACE performed with UMI labels. TCRdb reprocessed the 5' RACE reads and reports one entry per CDR3 protein, with no DNA. This listing includes roughly 80,000 distinct CDR3 sequences. The receptor's source is a human donor in good health. Some clones in this sample may be carry-over from other donors' samples. Sequencing was carried out using naive CXCR3+ CD8+ T cells from blood. Subset reported: CD45RO-CCR7+CD27+CD95- naive CD8+ T cells expressing CXCR3 (TNR3+). The rearrangement joins TRBV6-5 to TRBJ1-1. The CDR3 is CASNLAGSTEAFF.